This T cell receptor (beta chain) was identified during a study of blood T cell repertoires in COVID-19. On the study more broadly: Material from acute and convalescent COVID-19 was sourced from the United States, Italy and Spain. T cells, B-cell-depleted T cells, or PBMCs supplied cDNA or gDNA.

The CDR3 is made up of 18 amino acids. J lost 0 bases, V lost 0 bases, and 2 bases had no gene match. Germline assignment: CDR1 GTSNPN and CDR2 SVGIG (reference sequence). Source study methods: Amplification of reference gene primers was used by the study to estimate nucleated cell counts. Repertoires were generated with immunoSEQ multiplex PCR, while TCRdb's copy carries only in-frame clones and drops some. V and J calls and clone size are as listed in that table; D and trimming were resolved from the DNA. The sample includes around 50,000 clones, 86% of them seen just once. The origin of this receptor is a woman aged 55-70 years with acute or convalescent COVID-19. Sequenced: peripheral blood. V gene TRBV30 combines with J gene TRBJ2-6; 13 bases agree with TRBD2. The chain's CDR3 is CAWSVGLAGLSGANVLTF. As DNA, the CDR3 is TGTGCCTGGAGTGTGGGACTAGCGGGGCTCTCTGGGGCCAACGTCCTGACTTTC. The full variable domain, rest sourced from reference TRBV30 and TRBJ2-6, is SQTIHQWPATLVQPVGSPLSLECTVEGTSNPNLYWYRQAAGRGLQLLFYSVGIGQISSEVPQNLSASRPQDRQFILSSKKLLLSDSGFYLCAWSVGLAGLSGANVLTFGAGSRLTVL.